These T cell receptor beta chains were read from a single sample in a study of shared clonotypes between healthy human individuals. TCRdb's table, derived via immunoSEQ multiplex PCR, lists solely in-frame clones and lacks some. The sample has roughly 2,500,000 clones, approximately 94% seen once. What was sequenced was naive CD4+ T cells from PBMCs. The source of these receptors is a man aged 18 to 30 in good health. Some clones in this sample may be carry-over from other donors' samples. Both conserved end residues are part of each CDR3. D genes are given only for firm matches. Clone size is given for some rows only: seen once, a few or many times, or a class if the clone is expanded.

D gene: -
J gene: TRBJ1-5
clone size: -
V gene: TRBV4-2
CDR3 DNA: TGTGCCAGCAGCCAAGTTTTCCAGACGGATCAGCCCCAGCATTTT
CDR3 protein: CASSQVFQTDQPQHF

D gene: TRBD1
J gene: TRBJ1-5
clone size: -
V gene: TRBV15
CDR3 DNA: TGTGCCACCAGCAGAGATCATGGGACAGTTGAGCATTTT
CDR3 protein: CATSRDHGTVEHF

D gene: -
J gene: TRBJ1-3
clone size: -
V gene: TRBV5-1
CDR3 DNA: TGCGCCAGCAGCTTGTCGGGGCAGACGATCTCTGGAAACACCATATATTTT
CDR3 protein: CASSLSGQTISGNTIYF

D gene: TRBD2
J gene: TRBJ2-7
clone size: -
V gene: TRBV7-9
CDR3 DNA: TGTGCCAGCAGCCAAGGAAGACAGTATCAACTAGCGGGAGTGGTCAAGCAGTACTTC
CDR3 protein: CASSQGRQYQLAGVVKQYF

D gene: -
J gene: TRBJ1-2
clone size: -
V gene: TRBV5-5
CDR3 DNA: TGTGCCAGCAGCTTGGAGCTTCGACGGGTGGGCTATGGCTACACCTTC
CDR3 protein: CASSLELRRVGYGYTF

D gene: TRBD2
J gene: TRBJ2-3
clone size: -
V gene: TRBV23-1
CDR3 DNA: TGCGCCAGCAGGACAGCGGGAGATGCTAGCACAGATACGCAGTATTTT
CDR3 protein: CASRTAGDASTDTQYF

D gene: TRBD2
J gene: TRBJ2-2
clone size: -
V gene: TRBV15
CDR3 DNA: TGTGCCACCAGAACAGGACTAGCGGGAGGGATCGGGGAGCTGTTTTTT
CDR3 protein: CATRTGLAGGIGELFF

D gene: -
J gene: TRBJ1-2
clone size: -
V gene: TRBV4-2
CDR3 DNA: TGTGCCAGCAGCCAAGATTCTGAACCCAGGGGTTTCGACTATGGCTACACCTTC
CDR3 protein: CASSQDSEPRGFDYGYTF

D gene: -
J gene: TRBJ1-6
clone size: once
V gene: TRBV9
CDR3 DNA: TGTGCCAGCAGCGTAGGCCCAGATTCACCCCTCCACTTT
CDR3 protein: CASSVGPDSPLHF

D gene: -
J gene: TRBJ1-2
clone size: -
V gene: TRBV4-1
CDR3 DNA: TGCGCCAGCAGCCAAGATGGTCAGGGGAACTATGGCTACACCTTC
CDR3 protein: CASSQDGQGNYGYTF

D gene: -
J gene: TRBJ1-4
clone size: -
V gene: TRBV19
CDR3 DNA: TGTGCCAGTAGGATACCGGGGCTCGATGAAAAACTGTTTTTT
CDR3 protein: CASRIPGLDEKLFF

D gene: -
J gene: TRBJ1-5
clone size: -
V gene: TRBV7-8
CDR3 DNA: TGTGCCAGCAACATAAGGGGGGGGCGAAATCAGCCCCAGCATTTT
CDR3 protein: CASNIRGGRNQPQHF

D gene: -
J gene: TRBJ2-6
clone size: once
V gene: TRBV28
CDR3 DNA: TGTGCCAGCAAACAGGCCAACACCCTCTCTGGGGCCAACGTCCTGACTTTC
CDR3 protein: CASKQANTLSGANVLTF

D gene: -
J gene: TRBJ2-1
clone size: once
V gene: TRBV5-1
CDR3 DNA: TGCGCCAGCAGCTCTAACAGGGAGGTCTCGATGTTCTTC
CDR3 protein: CASSSNREVSMFF

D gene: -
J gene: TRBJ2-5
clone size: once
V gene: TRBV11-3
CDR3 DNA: TGTGCCAGCAGCTTAGGAGGGGACCAAGAGACCCAGTACTTC
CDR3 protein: CASSLGGDQETQYF

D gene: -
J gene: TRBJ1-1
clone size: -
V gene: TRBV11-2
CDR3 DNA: TGTGCCAGCAGCTTAGCTCCGGCGGGGACTGAAGCTTTCTTT
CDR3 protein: CASSLAPAGTEAFF

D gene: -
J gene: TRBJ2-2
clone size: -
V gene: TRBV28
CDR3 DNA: TGTGCCAGCAGTTTCTTTGCGATAGTAGCCGGGGAGCTGTTTTTT
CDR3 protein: CASSFFAIVAGELFF

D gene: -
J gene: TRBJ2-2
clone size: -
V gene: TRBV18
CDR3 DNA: TGTGCCAGCTCACCGCAAGGCACCGGGGAGCTGTTTTTT
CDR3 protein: CASSPQGTGELFF

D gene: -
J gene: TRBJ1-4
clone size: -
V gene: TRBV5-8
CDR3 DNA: TGTGCCAGCAGCTTGGCCCTTGAAAAACTGTTTTTT
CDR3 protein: CASSLALEKLFF

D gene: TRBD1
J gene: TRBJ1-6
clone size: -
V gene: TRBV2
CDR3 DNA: TGTGCCAGCAGTGAAGCGCTTCAGGCAGGGGGCTATTCACCCCTCCACTTT
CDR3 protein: CASSEALQAGGYSPLHF

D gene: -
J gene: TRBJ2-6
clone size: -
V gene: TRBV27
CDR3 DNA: TGTGCCAGCAGTTTAAGCGTCACCCACTCTGGGGCCAACGTCCTGACTTTC
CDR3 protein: CASSLSVTHSGANVLTF

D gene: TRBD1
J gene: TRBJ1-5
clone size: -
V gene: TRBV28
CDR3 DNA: TGTGCCAGCGAACGGACAGGGCCTAGCAATCAGCCCCAGCATTTT
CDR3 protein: CASERTGPSNQPQHF

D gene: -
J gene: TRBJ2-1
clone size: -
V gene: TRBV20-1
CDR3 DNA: TGCAGTGCCCTACTAGGTAATGAGCAGTTCTTC
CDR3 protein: CSALLGNEQFF

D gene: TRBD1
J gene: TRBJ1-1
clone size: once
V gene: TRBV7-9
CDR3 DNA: TGTGCCAGCAGCGCAGGACAGGGTCTGGGCACTGAAGCTTTCTTT
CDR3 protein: CASSAGQGLGTEAFF

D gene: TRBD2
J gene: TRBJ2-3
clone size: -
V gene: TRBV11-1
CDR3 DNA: TGTGCCAGCAGCTCGACTAGCGGGAGGCCCACAGATACGCAGTATTTT
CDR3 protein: CASSSTSGRPTDTQYF

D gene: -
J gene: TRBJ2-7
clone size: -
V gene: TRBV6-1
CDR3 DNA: TGTGCCAGCAGTGAACAGGACGGCCTCTACGAGCAGTACTTC
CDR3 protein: CASSEQDGLYEQYF

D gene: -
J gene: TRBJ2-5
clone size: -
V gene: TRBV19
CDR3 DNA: TGTGCCAGTAGTGACCCAGGGTTCCAAGAGACCCAGTACTTC
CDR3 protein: CASSDPGFQETQYF

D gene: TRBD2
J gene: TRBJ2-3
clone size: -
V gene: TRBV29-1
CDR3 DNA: TGCAGCGGTAGCGGGAGGGCTGCCGATACGCAGTATTTT
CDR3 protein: CSGSGRAADTQYF

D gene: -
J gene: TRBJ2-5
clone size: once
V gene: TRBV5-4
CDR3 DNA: TGTGCCAGCAGGGACACAGAGAACCAAGAGACCCAGTACTTC
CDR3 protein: CASRDTENQETQYF

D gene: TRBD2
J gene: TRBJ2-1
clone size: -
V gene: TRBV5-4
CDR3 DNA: TGTGCCAGCAGCTTGCGGGCTAGCGGGACCTACAATGAGCAGTTCTTC
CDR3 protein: CASSLRASGTYNEQFF

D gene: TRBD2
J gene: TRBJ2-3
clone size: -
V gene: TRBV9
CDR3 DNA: TGTGCCAGCAGCCTACTAGCGGGAGGTACAGATACGCAGTATTTT
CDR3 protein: CASSLLAGGTDTQYF

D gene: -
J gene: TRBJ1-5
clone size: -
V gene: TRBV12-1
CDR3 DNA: TGTGCCAGCAGCCCCGGGACAGGGGCCCAGCCCCAGCATTTT
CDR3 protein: CASSPGTGAQPQHF

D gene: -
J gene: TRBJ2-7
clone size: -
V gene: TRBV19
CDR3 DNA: TGTGCCAGTGCCGGGCTTCCCTCCTACGAGCAGTACTTC
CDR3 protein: CASAGLPSYEQYF

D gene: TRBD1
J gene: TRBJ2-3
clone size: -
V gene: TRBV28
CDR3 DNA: TGTGCCAGCAGACAGGGGAGCACAGATACGCAGTATTTT
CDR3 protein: CASRQGSTDTQYF

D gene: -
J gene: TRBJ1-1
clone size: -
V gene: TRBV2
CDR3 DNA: TGTGCCAGCAGTCCTCACCCAGGGGAGAACACTGAAGCTTTCTTT
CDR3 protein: CASSPHPGENTEAFF

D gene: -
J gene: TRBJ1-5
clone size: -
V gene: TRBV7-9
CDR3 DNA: TGTGCCAGCAGCCCAACGGCAGGGCCCAATCAGCCCCAGCATTTT
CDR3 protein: CASSPTAGPNQPQHF

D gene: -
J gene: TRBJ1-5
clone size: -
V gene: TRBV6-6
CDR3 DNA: TGTGCCAGCAGCTACGACGGGGGGCGGCCCCAGCATTTT
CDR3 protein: CASSYDGGRPQHF

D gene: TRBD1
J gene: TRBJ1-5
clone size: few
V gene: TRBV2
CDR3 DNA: TGTGCCAGCAGTTGGGACAGGGATCAGCCCCAGCATTTT
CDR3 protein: CASSWDRDQPQHF

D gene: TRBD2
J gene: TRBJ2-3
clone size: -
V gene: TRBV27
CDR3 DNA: TGTGCCAGCAGCTCGACTAGCGGGATTCCAGATACGCAGTATTTT
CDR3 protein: CASSSTSGIPDTQYF

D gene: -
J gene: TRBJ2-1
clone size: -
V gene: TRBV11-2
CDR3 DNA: TGTGCCAGCAGCTTAGTTGGGGTGGCGGGCCCGAGCTCCTACAATGAGCAGTTCTTC
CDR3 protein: CASSLVGVAGPSSYNEQFF

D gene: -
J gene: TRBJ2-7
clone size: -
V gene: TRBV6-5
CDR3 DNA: TGTGCCAGCAGTTGGAACAGGGAAAGGAACTACGAGCAGTACTTC
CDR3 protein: CASSWNRERNYEQYF

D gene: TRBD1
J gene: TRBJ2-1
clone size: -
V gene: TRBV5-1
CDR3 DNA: TGCGCCAGCGGCCTCACAGGGGGCTCCTACAATGAGCAGTTCTTC
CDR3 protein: CASGLTGGSYNEQFF

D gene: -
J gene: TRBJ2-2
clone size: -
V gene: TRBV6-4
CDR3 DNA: TGTGCCAGCAGTGACTTGAACACCGGGGAGCTGTTTTTT
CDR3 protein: CASSDLNTGELFF

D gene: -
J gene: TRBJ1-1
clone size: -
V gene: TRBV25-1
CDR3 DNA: TGTGCCAGCAGTGAATATCTCGCGGGGACGGGCACTGAAGCTTTCTTT
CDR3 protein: CASSEYLAGTGTEAFF

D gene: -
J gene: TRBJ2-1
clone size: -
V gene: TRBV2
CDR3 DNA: TGTGCCAGCAGTGTGGCGGAACTGTACAATGAGCAGTTCTTC
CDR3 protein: CASSVAELYNEQFF

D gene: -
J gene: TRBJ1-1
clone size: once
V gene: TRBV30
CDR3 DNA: TGTGCCTGGAGTGTAATGGCTCTGACGAGCACTGAAGCTTTCTTT
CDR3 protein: CAWSVMALTSTEAFF

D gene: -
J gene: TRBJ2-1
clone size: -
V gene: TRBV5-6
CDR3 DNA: TGTGCCAGCAGCTATTCACGAGGTTTCTACAATGAGCAGTTCTTC
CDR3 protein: CASSYSRGFYNEQFF

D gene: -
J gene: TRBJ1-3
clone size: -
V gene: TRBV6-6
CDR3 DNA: TGTGCCAGCAGTTACTCAAAGGGGGGGAATGGAAACACCATATATTTT
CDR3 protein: CASSYSKGGNGNTIYF

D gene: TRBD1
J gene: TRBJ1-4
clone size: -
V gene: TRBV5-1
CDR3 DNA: TGCGCCAGCAGCTTGCAGGGACAGGGTGGCGAAAAACTGTTTTTT
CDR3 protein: CASSLQGQGGEKLFF

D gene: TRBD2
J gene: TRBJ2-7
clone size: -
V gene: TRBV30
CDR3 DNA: TGTGCCTCTGCGGGAGCGGAAGCCTACGAGCAGTACTTC
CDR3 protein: CASAGAEAYEQYF

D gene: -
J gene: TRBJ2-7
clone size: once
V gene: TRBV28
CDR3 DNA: TGTGCCAGCAGTTTATGGTGGGGGGCTGTATCCTACGAGCAGTACTTC
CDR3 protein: CASSLWWGAVSYEQYF

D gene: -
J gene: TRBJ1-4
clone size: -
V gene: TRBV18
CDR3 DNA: TGTGCCAGCTCACCAACTCAGCCGGTGGTGGGTGAAAAACTGTTTTTT
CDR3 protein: CASSPTQPVVGEKLFF

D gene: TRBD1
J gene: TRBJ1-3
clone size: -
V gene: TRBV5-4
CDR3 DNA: TGTGCCAGCAGCGTGGGACAGGGCACTCCTGGAAACACCATATATTTT
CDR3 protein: CASSVGQGTPGNTIYF

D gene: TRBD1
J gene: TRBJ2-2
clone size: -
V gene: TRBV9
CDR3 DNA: TGTGCCAGCAGCTCCTCGGTCCGGGACAGGGGTACCGGGGAGCTGTTTTTT
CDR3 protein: CASSSSVRDRGTGELFF

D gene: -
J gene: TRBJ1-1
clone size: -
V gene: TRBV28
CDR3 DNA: TGTGCCAGCAGTTTTCAGGGATTGAACACTGAAGCTTTCTTT
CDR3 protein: CASSFQGLNTEAFF

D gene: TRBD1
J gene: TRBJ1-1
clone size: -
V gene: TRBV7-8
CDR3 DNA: TGTGCCAGCAGCTTAGTCCGCGGGACAGGGGGAACTGAAGCTTTCTTT
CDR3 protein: CASSLVRGTGGTEAFF

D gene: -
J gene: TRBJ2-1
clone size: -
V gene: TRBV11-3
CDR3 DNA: TGTGCCAGCAGCGGGGAGGCGCACCTGTACAATGAGCAGTTCTTC
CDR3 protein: CASSGEAHLYNEQFF

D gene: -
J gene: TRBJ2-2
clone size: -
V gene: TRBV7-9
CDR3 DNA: TGTGCCAGCAGCTTACGGGGGGACAGCAATACCGGGGAGCTGTTTTTT
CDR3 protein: CASSLRGDSNTGELFF

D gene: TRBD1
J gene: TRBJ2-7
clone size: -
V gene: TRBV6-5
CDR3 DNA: TGTGCCAGCAGAGGGACAGGGAACTACGAGCAGTACTTC
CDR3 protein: CASRGTGNYEQYF

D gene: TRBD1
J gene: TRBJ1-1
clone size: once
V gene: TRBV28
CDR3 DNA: TGTGCCGGCAGTTTACAGGGGGGGATCAACACTGAAGCTTTCTTT
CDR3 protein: CAGSLQGGINTEAFF